Below are 29 T cell receptor beta chains sequenced from a single sample in a study of CD4 T cells in relation to SARS-CoV-2 and coronaviruses (dated by TCRdb to about 2021). Their antigens are not known. Library prep was done by the immunoSEQ multiplex PCR assay. Here the immuneACCESS table is served through TCRdb, limited to in-frame sequences with V and J called. Missing clones are a known gap in these copies; in checked studies unresolved V genes cover under half, and the rest lacks a known reason. Counted in this sample were approximately 39,000 clones; over 75% of them appeared once. Around 21% of the sample lies in the top ten. Source material: memory CD4+ T cells from PBMCs, cultured in vitro. The cell subset or site label here, explained by the study, means: memory (non-naive) CD4+ T cells. The origin of the receptors is an adult with COVID-19.

This chain connects TRBV3-1 (or the pseudogene TRBV3-2) to TRBJ1-2; no clear D. Trimming pared 2 bases from V and 7 bases from J, leaving 8 bases between. The CDR3 runs 12 residues. CDR1 is LGHDT and CDR2 is YNNKEL in the germline V gene (reference sequence). The CDR3 sequence: CASSQSASGYTF. The CDR3 coding sequence is TGTGCCAGCAGCCAATCAGCTTCTGGCTACACCTTC.

The J gene is TRBJ1-3, the V gene TRBV25-1; D remains unclear. The CDR3 loop spans 13 amino acids. The V gene's germline CDR1 is MGHDK and CDR2 SYGVNS. V shed 8 bases and J shed 0 bases, with 8 bases lying between them. The CDR3 sequence is CASYPNSGNTIYF. In DNA, the CDR3 is TGTGCCAGCTACCCGAACTCTGGAAACACCATATATTTT.

This clone was observed a single time. The V call is TRBV6-1, the J call TRBJ2-1; TRBD1 matches at 7 bases. Germline V lookup: CDR1 MNHNS, CDR2 SASEGT. The J segment lost 2 bases and the V segment lost 2 bases, leaving 3 bases of the junction unmatched. The length of the CDR3 is 15 residues. The CDR3 loop reads CASSEMGQPYNEQFF. The CDR3 nucleotides read TGTGCCAGCAGTGAAATGGGACAGCCCTACAATGAGCAGTTCTTC.

V usage is TRBV10-3 and J usage is TRBJ1-2, with TRBD1 identical over 9 bases. Germline assignment: CDR1 ENHRY and CDR2 SYGVKD. The CDR3 is 14 amino acids. The junction had 7 bases not matched to a gene; V was cut back by 7 bases and J by 4 bases. The CDR3 nucleotides are TGTGCCATCACTTCGACAGGGGGATCCTATGGCTACACCTTC. Translating it yields CAITSTGGSYGYTF.

The V gene is TRBV29-1, the J gene TRBJ1-5; D not certain. The germline V and J ends were trimmed by 4 bases and 0 bases, with 7 bases remaining between them. From germline, CDR1 is SQVTM and CDR2 ANQGSEA. This CDR3 is built from 13 residues. CDR3 nucleotides: TGCAGCGTTGCAGAACATAGCAATCAGCCCCAGCATTTT. This codes for CSVAEHSNQPQHF. Variable domain in full (rest from reference TRBV29-1 and TRBJ1-5): SAVISQKPSRDICQRGTSLTIQCQVDSQVTMMFWYRQQPGQSLTLIATANQGSEATYESGFVIDKFPISRPNLTFSTLTVSNMSPEDSSIYLCSVAEHSNQPQHFGDGTRLSIL.

This chain joins TRBV4-3 and TRBJ2-1, with 8 bases fitting TRBD2. The V gene's germline CDR1 is LGHNA and CDR2 YSLEER. V gave up 2 bases and J gave up 0 bases; unmatched junction bases: 3. The CDR3 length is 16 residues. CDR3: CASSQIAGSSYNEQFF. The CDR3, as DNA: TGCGCCAGCAGCCAAATAGCGGGGAGCTCCTACAATGAGCAGTTCTTC.

This clone has more than one count but fewer than ten. This chain connects TRBV10-1 to TRBJ2-7, with 9 bases lining up with TRBD1. CDR1 and CDR2 from the germline V gene are WNHNN and SYGVQD (reference sequence). The ends lost 6 bases at V and 10 bases at J; junction bases unmatched: 10. The CDR3 contains 13 residues. CDR3 sequence (DNA): TGCGCCAGCAGCCCCGGGGACAGGGAGGTTCAGTACTTC. Translating gives CASSPGDREVQYF.

The chain is built from TRBV12-3 or TRBV12-4 and TRBJ1-2; no clear D gene. Trimming stripped 10 bases from V and 4 bases from J, with 13 bases between. CDR3 length: 12 amino acids. The CDR3 nucleotides are TGTGCCACCGTGGAGGGTCCCTATGGCTACACCTTC. This sequence encodes CATVEGPYGYTF.

J is TRBJ1-2 and V is TRBV2, with D perhaps matching TRBD1 (6 bases). V lost 6 bases, J lost 8 bases, and 13 bases lay in between. Germline loops: CDR1 SNHLY, CDR2 FYNNEI. CDR3 length: 12 amino acids. The CDR3 loop reads CASSRDTDGYTF. CDR3 DNA sequence: TGTGCCAGCAGCAGGGACACTGACGGCTACACCTTC.

The genes are TRBV5-1 and TRBJ1-4, with D unclear. Trimming pared 2 bases from V and 3 bases from J, leaving 8 bases between. The CDR3 spans 14 residues. Germline loops: CDR1 SGHRS, CDR2 YFSETQ. For the CDR3, the DNA is TGCGCCAGCAGCTTAACCGCGGCTAATGAAAAACTGTTTTTT. Protein product: CASSLTAANEKLFF.

The chain recombines TRBV4-3 with TRBJ1-5, with D possibly matching TRBD1 (6 bases). The V end lost 0 bases, the J end lost 5 bases, and 17 bases lay between the germline ends. The CDR3 totals 17 residues. The germline V gene has CDR1 LGHNA and CDR2 YSLEER. Here the CDR3 reads CASSQDIGGGAYQPQHF. The CDR3 nucleotides read TGCGCCAGCAGCCAAGATATCGGTGGGGGCGCCTATCAGCCCCAGCATTTT.

The V gene is TRBV6-1, the J gene TRBJ1-2; D remains unclear. The CDR3 is 15 amino acids. Germline V gene data show CDR1 as MNHNS and CDR2 as SASEGT. The germline V and J ends were trimmed by 2 bases and 0 bases, with 10 bases remaining between them. CDR3 loop: CASSEFLDSNYGYTF. As DNA, the CDR3 is TGTGCCAGCAGTGAATTTTTGGATTCTAACTATGGCTACACCTTC.

The gene calls are TRBV18 and TRBJ1-2; D is uncertain. The CDR3 length is 13 residues. Per germline, CDR1 KGHSH and CDR2 LQKENI. V shed 3 bases and J shed 3 bases, with 8 bases lying between them. This CDR3 reads CASSPVRDYGYTF. The CDR3 DNA is TGTGCCAGCTCACCGGTAAGGGACTATGGCTACACCTTC.

The rearrangement joins TRBV5-6 to TRBJ2-3, with D possibly matching TRBD2 (6 bases). The germline V gene has CDR1 SGHDT and CDR2 YYEEEE. The CDR3 is 14 residues long. Trimming took off 4 bases at V and 1 base at J, with 10 bases between the two ends. CDR3 bases: TGTGCCAGCAGCCCCTCTAGCGGCACAGATACGCAGTATTTT. Protein: CASSPSSGTDTQYF.

This sequence joins TRBV3-1 (or the pseudogene TRBV3-2) and TRBJ2-1; D remains ambiguous. There are 13 residues in the CDR3. Germline loops: CDR1 LGHDT, CDR2 YNNKEL (reference sequence). Trimming left V 1 base short and J 16 bases short, with 17 bases between. CDR3 sequence: CASSQVKGSLLFF. In DNA form, the CDR3 reads TGTGCCAGCAGCCAAGTTAAGGGTTCTTTGTTATTCTTC.

In its sample, this clone was seen once. This chain links TRBV27 with TRBJ1-1; D is uncertain. Germline V gene lookup returns CDR1 MNHEY and CDR2 SMNVEV (reference sequence). The CDR3 has 13 amino acids. V dropped 2 bases and J dropped 1 base, with 5 bases sitting between them. The CDR3 spells CASSLGWNTEAFF. The CDR3 bases are TGTGCCAGCAGTTTAGGATGGAACACTGAAGCTTTCTTT.

This clone was counted between two and nine times. CDR3 amino acids: CASSGGAGAAKNIQYF. In DNA form, the CDR3 reads TGTGCCAGCAGTGGTGGAGCGGGGGCAGCCAAAAACATTCAGTACTTC. This chain uses TRBV2 with TRBJ2-4, with 8 bases that match TRBD2. With V trimmed by 4 bases and J by 0 bases, 5 bases remained unmatched. The CDR3 has 16 residues. CDR1 is SNHLY and CDR2 is FYNNEI in the germline V gene.

This chain joins TRBV5-1 and TRBJ1-2; D is unresolved. Germline lookup yields CDR1 SGHRS and CDR2 YFSETQ. Trimming shortened V by 2 bases and J by 5 bases, and 10 bases separated the two germline ends. CDR3 length: 13 residues. CDR3 nucleotides: TGCGCCAGCAGCTTCGGCGACATGTATGGCTACACCTTC. It codes for CASSFGDMYGYTF.

Here the CDR3 DNA reads TGTGCCAGCAGACCTGGGCGGGGTCCGCTGGTGGGGGAGCTGTTTTTT. Its protein product is CASRPGRGPLVGELFF. This sequence joins TRBV27 and TRBJ2-2; D possibly corresponds to TRBD2 (6 bases). This CDR3 comprises 16 residues. From germline, CDR1 is MNHEY and CDR2 SMNVEV (reference sequence). V lost 6 bases to trimming and J lost 8 bases, with 22 bases between them.

This clone has only a few counts. The chain couples TRBV6-6 to TRBJ2-4; D gene ambiguous. The germline V gene encodes CDR1 MNHNY and CDR2 SVGAGI (reference sequence). Between the trimmed V and J ends, which lost 5 bases and 6 bases, there was a span of 11 bases. The CDR3 length is 13 residues. In DNA form, the CDR3 reads TGTGCCAGCAGTAACGGTCCTGGAAACATTCAGTACTTC. Its translation: CASSNGPGNIQYF.

The chain uses TRBV6-2 or TRBV6-3 and TRBJ1-5; a weak D match, TRBD1 (5 bases). There are 15 residues in the CDR3. V dropped 6 bases and J dropped 0 bases, with 12 bases sitting between them. CDR1 is MNHEY, CDR2 SVGEGT, per germline. CDR3 sequence: CASSRRQNSNQPQHF. CDR3 DNA: TGTGCCAGCAGCCGCAGACAGAATAGCAATCAGCCCCAGCATTTT.

The gene calls are TRBV4-2 and TRBJ1-2, with 10 bases lining up with TRBD1. Looked up from germline, CDR1 is LGHNA and CDR2 is YNFKEQ. The V segment lost 0 bases and the J segment 6 bases; nucleotides outside the gene matches: 7. This CDR3 region has 16 residues. CDR3 sequence reads: CASSQDLGGQGHGYTF. CDR3 in DNA: TGTGCCAGCAGCCAAGATCTAGGGGGACAGGGGCATGGCTACACCTTC.

The V call is TRBV18, the J call TRBJ2-7; D unclear. The V gene lost 6 bases and the J gene lost 5 bases, with 17 bases spanning the gap. The CDR3 has 14 residues. CDR1 is KGHSH, CDR2 LQKENI, per germline. CDR3 nucleotides: TGTGCCAGCTCTCGGTTGAAAGGTGGGAACGAGCAGTACTTC. Encoded protein: CASSRLKGGNEQYF.

This clone was found once. J is TRBJ2-5 and V is TRBV5-1, with 9 positions matching TRBD2. Per the germline V gene, CDR1 is SGHRS and CDR2 is YFSETQ. The junction had 8 bases not matched to a gene; V was cut back by 0 bases and J by 5 bases. The CDR3 is 16 amino acids. CDR3 loop: CASSLVFQREDETQYF. CDR3 coding DNA: TGCGCCAGCAGCTTGGTCTTCCAGCGGGAGGATGAGACCCAGTACTTC.

This clone occurred a few times. CDR3: CASSPYTEAFF. Written as DNA, the CDR3 is TGTGCCAGCAGCCCTTACACTGAAGCTTTCTTT. V is TRBV12-3 or TRBV12-4 and J is TRBJ1-1, with D hard to call. Between the trimmed V and J ends, which lost 6 bases and 3 bases, there was a span of 5 bases. This CDR3 contains 11 residues.

V usage is TRBV3-1 (or the pseudogene TRBV3-2) and J usage is TRBJ1-4, with D unclear. The germline V gene encodes CDR1 LGHDT and CDR2 YNNKEL (reference sequence). Deletions cut 2 bases from V and 11 bases from J, with 15 bases between. This CDR3 has 14 residues. This CDR3 is CASSQLGPSQKLFF. The CDR3 DNA follows: TGTGCCAGCAGCCAACTCGGGCCGAGCCAGAAACTGTTTTTT.

The V gene is TRBV3-1 (or the pseudogene TRBV3-2), the J gene TRBJ2-1; D remains ambiguous. CDR1 and CDR2 from the germline V gene are LGHDT and YNNKEL (reference sequence). The V gene lost 4 bases and the J gene lost 0 bases, with 10 bases spanning the gap. This CDR3 spans 15 amino acids. CDR3 nucleotides: TGTGCCAGCAGCCCCCCTCACAGCTCCTACAATGAGCAGTTCTTC. It yields the protein CASSPPHSSYNEQFF.

The rearrangement uses TRBV6-5 and TRBJ2-1; TRBD2 agrees at 7 bases. There are 15 residues in the CDR3. Germline V gene data show CDR1 as MNHEY and CDR2 as SVGAGI. V was pared by 7 bases and J by 0 bases, with 6 bases of the junction left unmatched. The CDR3 region has the DNA TGTGCCAGCACCATAACGGGAGGCTCCTACAATGAGCAGTTCTTC. The encoded protein is CASTITGGSYNEQFF.

This clone was detected a few times. The chain uses TRBV15 and TRBJ2-1; D assignment may be TRBD1 or TRBD2 (5 bases each). V lost 5 bases and J 5 bases, leaving 19 bases between the germline ends. CDR1 is LNHNV and CDR2 is YYDKDF in the germline V gene (reference sequence). The length of the CDR3 is 16 residues. The CDR3 loop is CATSGEITGANNEQFF. Written as DNA, the CDR3 is TGTGCCACCAGCGGCGAAATAACCGGGGCCAACAATGAGCAGTTCTTC.